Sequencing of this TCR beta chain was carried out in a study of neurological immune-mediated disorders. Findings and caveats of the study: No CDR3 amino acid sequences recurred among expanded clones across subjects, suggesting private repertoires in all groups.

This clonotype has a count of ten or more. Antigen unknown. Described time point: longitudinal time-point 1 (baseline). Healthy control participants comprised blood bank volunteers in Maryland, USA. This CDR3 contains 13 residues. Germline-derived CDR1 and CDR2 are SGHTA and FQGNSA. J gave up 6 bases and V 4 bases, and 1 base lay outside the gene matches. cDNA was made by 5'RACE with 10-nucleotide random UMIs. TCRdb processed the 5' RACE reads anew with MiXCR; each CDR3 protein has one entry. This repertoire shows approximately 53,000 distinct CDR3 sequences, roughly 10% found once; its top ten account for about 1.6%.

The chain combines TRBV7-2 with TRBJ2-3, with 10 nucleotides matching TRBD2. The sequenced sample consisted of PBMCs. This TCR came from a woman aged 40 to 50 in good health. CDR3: CASSWGLADTQYF. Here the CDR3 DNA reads TGTGCCAGCAGCTGGGGACTAGCGGATACGCAGTATTTT.